Listed below are T cell receptor beta chains from one sample, sequenced in a study of blood T cell repertoires in COVID-19. Using immunoSEQ multiplex PCR, the repertoire was profiled, and TCRdb retains in-frame clones only, with some absent. The sample lists about 290,000 clones; around four fifths were seen once. The sample was peripheral blood. These receptor sequences come from a woman aged 45-60 years with active or convalescent COVID-19. Both conserved end residues are part of each CDR3. A D gene is named only where the DNA matches it firmly. Clone size is given for some rows only: seen once, a few or many times, or a class if the clone is expanded.

J gene | clone size | D gene | V gene | CDR3 DNA | CDR3 protein
TRBJ2-1 | NA | TRBD2 | TRBV5-1 | TGCGCCAGCAGCTTGGCATTCGGGACTAGCGCTTACAATGAGCAGTTCTTC | CASSLAFGTSAYNEQFF
TRBJ1-6 | NA | TRBD1 | TRBV30 | TGTGCCTGGAGTGCGGGACAGGGGGTCTCACCCCTCCACTTT | CAWSAGQGVSPLHF
TRBJ2-1 | NA | TRBD2 | TRBV10-3 | TGTGCCATCAGTGACCCACCGGGACTAGTCGTTCTTGAGCAGTTCTTC | CAISDPPGLVVLEQFF
TRBJ2-3 | NA | NA | TRBV7-6 | TGTGCCAGCAGCGGCGGGACCATTCCGGGCAAAACAGATACGCAGTATTTT | CASSGGTIPGKTDTQYF
TRBJ1-1 | NA | TRBD1 | TRBV5-6 | TGTGCCAGCAGCTCGGACAGGGGGCAATGGGGCACTGAAGCTTTCTTT | CASSSDRGQWGTEAFF
TRBJ1-1 | NA | TRBD1 | TRBV14 | TGTGCCAGCAGCCAAGATTGGGCAGGGGGCTCGGCTTTCTTT | CASSQDWAGGSAFF
TRBJ1-1 | NA | TRBD1 | TRBV7-6 | TGTGCCAGCAGCCCCCGGACAGGGCTTTTGAACACTGAAGCTTTCTTT | CASSPRTGLLNTEAFF
TRBJ1-1 | NA | NA | TRBV30 | TGTGCCTGGATGAGGCAGGGGTTTAACACTGAAGCTTTCTTT | CAWMRQGFNTEAFF
TRBJ2-4 | NA | NA | TRBV27 | TGTGCCAGCAGTTTCCGAGGGAAGCTAGCCAAAAACATTCAGTACTTC | CASSFRGKLAKNIQYF
TRBJ2-2 | NA | TRBD1 | TRBV28 | TGTGCCAGCAACGAGCGGACAGGGAATACCGGGGAGCTGTTTTTT | CASNERTGNTGELFF
TRBJ1-5 | NA | TRBD1 | TRBV28 | TGTGCCAGCAGCATGGGACAGGCTAGCAATCAGCCCCAGCATTTT | CASSMGQASNQPQHF
TRBJ2-3 | NA | TRBD2 | TRBV5-1 | TGCGCCAGCAGCTCGGGTAGGGCGGGAGGCCCAGATACGCAGTATTTT | CASSSGRAGGPDTQYF
TRBJ1-1 | few | TRBD1 | TRBV4-2 | TGTGCCAGCACCCGTGGACAGGGGGCGGGTGAAGCTTTCTTT | CASTRGQGAGEAFF
TRBJ2-5 | NA | TRBD1 | TRBV7-9 | TGTGCCAGCAGCCAGGGACAGGGGCAAGGAGAGACCCAGTACTTC | CASSQGQGQGETQYF
TRBJ2-3 | NA | NA | TRBV5-1 | TGCGCCAGCAGCTTACCACAGGCAGGAGTGACAGATACGCAGTATTTT | CASSLPQAGVTDTQYF
TRBJ1-1 | NA | TRBD1 | TRBV5-1 | TGCGCCAGCAGCCTCAGACCTGGGAGACAGGGGCTGAACACTGAAGCTTTCTTT | CASSLRPGRQGLNTEAFF
TRBJ2-3 | NA | NA | TRBV5-4 | TGTGCCAGCAGCTCCACGATAGCGAAGAGCACAGATACGCAGTATTTT | CASSSTIAKSTDTQYF
TRBJ2-3 | NA | NA | TRBV7-9 | TGTGCCAGCCTGGCGGAAGGAGATACGCAGTATTTT | CASLAEGDTQYF
TRBJ2-7 | NA | TRBD1 | TRBV5-5 | TGTGCCAGCAGCTCCCGGGCCGGGACAGGGTCCCCTGAGCAGTACTTC | CASSSRAGTGSPEQYF
TRBJ2-5 | NA | NA | TRBV28 | TGTGCCAGCAGTTTAAACAGGAGGGGCCCCTGGGAGACCCAGTACTTC | CASSLNRRGPWETQYF